The clone carrying this T cell receptor beta chain occurred a few times. The data are from a study of beta chain features in type 1 diabetes. Sequenced material consisted of expressed TCRB transcripts (all of the isolated RNA was reverse transcribed). Assay used: immunoSEQ multiplex PCR; TCRdb lists only in-frame clones, some missing. Of around 300,000 clones listed, roughly 15% were seen once; the top ten hold roughly 6.7%. In germline, CDR1 is SGDLS, CDR2 YYNGEE. The V end lost 4 bases, the J end lost 0 bases, and 7 bases lay between the germline ends. The CDR3 extends over 13 amino acids. This TCR derives from a man in his thirties or forties in good health. Sequencing was performed on central memory CD4+ T cells from blood. The chain uses TRBV9 and TRBJ1-1; no definite D call. CDR3 DNA sequence: TGTGCCAGCAGCTTACAGCTGAACACTGAAGCTTTCTTT. Translation: CASSLQLNTEAFF.